This T cell receptor beta chain came from a study of T-cell reconstitution after alpha-beta-depleted transplantation in children. Regarding the study as a whole: A year post-transplant, T-cell counts and diversity derived mostly from newly produced T cells. The origin of alpha-beta T cells about two months after transplant was reportedly several hundred expanded graft clones. At day 60, the high TCRbeta diversity found in some patients originated from recipient T cells and thymic progenitors that had survived.

In regard to this clonotype: Antigen: not known.

This CDR3 is built from 16 residues. Unmatched junction bases numbered 3, after V lost 0 bases and J lost 2 bases. Looked up from germline, CDR1 is WNHNN and CDR2 is SYGVQD (reference sequence). The TCRbeta library was prepared with unique molecular identifiers. TCRdb reprocessed the PCR reads with MiXCR, giving one entry per CDR3 protein. Of 440,000 or so distinct CDR3 sequences detected, around two fifths appear once; the ten largest clones hold around a quarter. Sequencing used PBMCs, obtained before TCRalphabeta/CD19-depleted stem cell transplant. The clonotype comes from a girl between 2 and 10 years old with aplastic anemia, due to receive a stem cell transplant. The chain links TRBV10-1 to TRBJ2-1; 8 nucleotides align to TRBD2. The CDR3: CASSESLSGTYNEQFF. For the CDR3, the DNA is TGCGCCAGCAGTGAGTCGCTTAGCGGGACCTACAATGAGCAGTTCTTC.